What follows is one TCR beta chain and its context. This entry is derived from a study of blood T cell repertoires in COVID-19. Study at large: From the United States, Italy and Spain came samples of acute and convalescent COVID-19. Nucleic acid was either cDNA or gDNA, and it came from T cells, B-cell-depleted T cells, or PBMCs.

Trimming stripped 8 bases from V and 1 base from J, with 16 bases between. This CDR3 contains 15 residues. Germline CDR1 reads MDHEN; CDR2 reads SYDVKM. In the authors' methods: Counts of nucleated cells, estimated from reference gene primer amplification, were obtained. Libraries were prepared by immunoSEQ multiplex PCR; TCRdb keeps only in-frame clonotypes and omits some of them. That table gives V, J and clone size, and the DNA gave D and trimming. The top ten clones hold 30% to 45% of a sample with 120,000 or so clones, 75% to 85% of them seen once. This clonotype was obtained from a man aged 40-49 years with active or convalescent COVID-19. The chain carries TRBV28 and TRBJ2-3; D is ambiguous. Sequenced sample: peripheral blood. CDR3 sequence (DNA): TGTGCCAGCCGTCGAACCAGGCCCGGCACAGATACGCAGTATTTT. Protein: CASRRTRPGTDTQYF.